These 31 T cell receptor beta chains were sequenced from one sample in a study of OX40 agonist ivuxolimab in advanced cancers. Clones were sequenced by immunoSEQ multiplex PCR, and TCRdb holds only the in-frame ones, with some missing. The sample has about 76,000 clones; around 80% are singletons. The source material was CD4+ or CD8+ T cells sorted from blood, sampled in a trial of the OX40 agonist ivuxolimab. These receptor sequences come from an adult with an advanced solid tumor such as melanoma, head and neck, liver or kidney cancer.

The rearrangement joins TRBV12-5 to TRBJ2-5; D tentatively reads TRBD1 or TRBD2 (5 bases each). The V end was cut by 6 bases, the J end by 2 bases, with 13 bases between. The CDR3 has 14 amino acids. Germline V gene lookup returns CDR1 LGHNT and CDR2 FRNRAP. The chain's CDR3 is CASGPRDAQETQYF. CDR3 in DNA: TGTGCTAGTGGGCCCCGGGACGCACAAGAGACCCAGTACTTC.

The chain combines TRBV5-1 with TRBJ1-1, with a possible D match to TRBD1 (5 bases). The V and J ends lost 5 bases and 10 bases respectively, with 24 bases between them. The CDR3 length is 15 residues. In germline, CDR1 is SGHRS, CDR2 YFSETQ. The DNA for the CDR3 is TGCGCCAGCAGAAGAAGCCCCCGGGACGGTTCGGCAGCTTTCTTT. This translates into CASRRSPRDGSAAFF. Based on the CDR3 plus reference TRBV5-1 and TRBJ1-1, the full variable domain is KAGVTQTPRYLIKTRGQQVTLSCSPISGHRSVSWYQQTPGQGLQFLFEYFSETQRNKGNFPGRFSGRQFSNSRSEMNVSTLELGDSALYLCASRRSPRDGSAAFFGQGTRLTVV.

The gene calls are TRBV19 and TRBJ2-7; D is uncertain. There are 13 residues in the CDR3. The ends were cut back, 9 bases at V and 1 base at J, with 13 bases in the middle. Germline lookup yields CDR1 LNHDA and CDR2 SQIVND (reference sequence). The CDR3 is CASGLGRSYEQYF. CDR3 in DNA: TGTGCCAGCGGCCTGGGCAGGTCCTACGAGCAGTACTTC.

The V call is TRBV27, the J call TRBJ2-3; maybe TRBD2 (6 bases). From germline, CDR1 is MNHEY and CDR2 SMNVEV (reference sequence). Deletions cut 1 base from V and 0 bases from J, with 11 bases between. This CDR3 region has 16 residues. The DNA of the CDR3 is TGTGCCAGCAGTTTATGGACTATTTCTAGCACAGATACGCAGTATTTT. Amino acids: CASSLWTISSTDTQYF.

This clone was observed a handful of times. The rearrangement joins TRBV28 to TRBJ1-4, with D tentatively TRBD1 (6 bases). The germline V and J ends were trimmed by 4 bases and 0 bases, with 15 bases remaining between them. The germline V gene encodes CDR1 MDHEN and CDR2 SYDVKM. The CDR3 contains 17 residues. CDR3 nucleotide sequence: TGTGCCAGCAGTTCGGGGGGCGACAGCACAACTAATGAAAAACTGTTTTTT. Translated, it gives CASSSGGDSTTNEKLFF.

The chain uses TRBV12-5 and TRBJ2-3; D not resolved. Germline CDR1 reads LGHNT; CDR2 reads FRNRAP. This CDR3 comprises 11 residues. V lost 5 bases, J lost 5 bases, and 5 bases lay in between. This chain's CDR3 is CASGSGDTQYF. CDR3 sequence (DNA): TGTGCTAGTGGTAGTGGAGATACGCAGTATTTT.

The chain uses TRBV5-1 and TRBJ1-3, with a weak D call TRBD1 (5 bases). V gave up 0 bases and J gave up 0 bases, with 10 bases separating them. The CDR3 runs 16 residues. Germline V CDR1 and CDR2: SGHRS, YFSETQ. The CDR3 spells CASSLAGVLSGNTIYF. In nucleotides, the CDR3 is TGCGCCAGCAGCTTGGCGGGGGTCCTCTCTGGAAACACCATATATTTT.

This chain's CDR3 is CATSSGAGAIEQYF. CDR3 DNA: TGTGCCACCTCATCGGGAGCGGGGGCGATAGAGCAGTACTTC. The chain employs TRBV2 and TRBJ2-7, with TRBD2 matching over 8 bases. The J segment lost 7 bases and the V segment lost 10 bases, leaving 15 bases of the junction unmatched. The CDR3 extends over 14 amino acids. The germline CDR1 and CDR2 sequences are SNHLY and FYNNEI.

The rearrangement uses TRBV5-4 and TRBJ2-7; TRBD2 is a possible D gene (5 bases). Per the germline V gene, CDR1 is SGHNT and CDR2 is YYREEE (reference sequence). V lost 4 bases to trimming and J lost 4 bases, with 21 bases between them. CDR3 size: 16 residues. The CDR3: CASSLSTRTGIYEQYF. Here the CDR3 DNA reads TGTGCCAGCAGCCTTTCTACCCGGACGGGAATTTACGAGCAGTACTTC.

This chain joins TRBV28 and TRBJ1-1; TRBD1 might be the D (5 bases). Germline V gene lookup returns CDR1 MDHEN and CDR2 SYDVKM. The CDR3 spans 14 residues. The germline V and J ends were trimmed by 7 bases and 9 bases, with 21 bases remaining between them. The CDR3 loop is CASNSRQGRDKAFF. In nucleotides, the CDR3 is TGTGCCAGCAATTCCCGCCAGGGTAGGGATAAAGCTTTCTTT.

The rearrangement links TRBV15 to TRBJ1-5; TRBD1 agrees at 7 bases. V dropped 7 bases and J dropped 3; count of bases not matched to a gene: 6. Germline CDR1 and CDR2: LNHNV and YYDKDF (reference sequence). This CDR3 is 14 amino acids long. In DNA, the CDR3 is TGTGCCACCAAGACAGGGACCCTCAATCAGCCCCAGCATTTT. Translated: CATKTGTLNQPQHF. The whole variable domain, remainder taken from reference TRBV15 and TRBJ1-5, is DAMVIQNPRYQVTQFGKPVTLSCSQTLNHNVMYWYQQKSSQAPKLLFHYYDKDFNNEADTPDNFQSRRPNTSFCFLDIRSPGLGDTAMYLCATKTGTLNQPQHFGDGTRLSIL.

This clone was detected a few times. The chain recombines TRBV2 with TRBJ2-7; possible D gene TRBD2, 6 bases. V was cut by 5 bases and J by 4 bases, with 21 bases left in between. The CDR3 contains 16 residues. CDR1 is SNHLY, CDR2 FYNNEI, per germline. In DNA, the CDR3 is TGTGCCAGCAGTAGTGGACTGGCGGGGTTGATATACGAGCAGTACTTC. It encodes CASSSGLAGLIYEQYF.

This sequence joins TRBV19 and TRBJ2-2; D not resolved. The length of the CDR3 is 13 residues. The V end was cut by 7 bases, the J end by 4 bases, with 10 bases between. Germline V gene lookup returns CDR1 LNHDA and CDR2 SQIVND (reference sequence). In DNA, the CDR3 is TGTGCCAGTAATAACAGAGCCACCGGGGAGCTGTTTTTT. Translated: CASNNRATGELFF.

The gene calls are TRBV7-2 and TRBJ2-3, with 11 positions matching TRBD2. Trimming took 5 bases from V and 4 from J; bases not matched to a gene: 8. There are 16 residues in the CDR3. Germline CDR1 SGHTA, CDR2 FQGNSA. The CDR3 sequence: CASSAASGGPPDTQYF. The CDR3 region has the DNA TGTGCCAGCAGCGCCGCTAGCGGGGGGCCTCCAGATACGCAGTATTTT.

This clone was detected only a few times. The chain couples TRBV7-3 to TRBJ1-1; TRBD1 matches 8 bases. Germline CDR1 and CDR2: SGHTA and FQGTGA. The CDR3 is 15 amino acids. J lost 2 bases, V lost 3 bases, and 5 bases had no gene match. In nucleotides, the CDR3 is TGTGCCAGCAGCTTGACAGGGGACCTCAACACTGAAGCTTTCTTT. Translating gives CASSLTGDLNTEAFF.

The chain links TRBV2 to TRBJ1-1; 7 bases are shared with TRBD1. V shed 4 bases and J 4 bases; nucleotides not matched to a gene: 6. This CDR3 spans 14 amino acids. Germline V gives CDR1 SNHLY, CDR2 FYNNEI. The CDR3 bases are TGTGCCAGCAGTGTTGCCAGGGGGGGCACTGAAGCTTTCTTT. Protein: CASSVARGGTEAFF.

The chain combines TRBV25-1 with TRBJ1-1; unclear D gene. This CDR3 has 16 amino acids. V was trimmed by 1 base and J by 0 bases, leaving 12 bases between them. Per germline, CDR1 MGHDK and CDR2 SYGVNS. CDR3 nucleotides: TGTGCCAGCAGTGAATCAGCGCTCCTCATGAACACTGAAGCTTTCTTT. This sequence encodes CASSESALLMNTEAFF.

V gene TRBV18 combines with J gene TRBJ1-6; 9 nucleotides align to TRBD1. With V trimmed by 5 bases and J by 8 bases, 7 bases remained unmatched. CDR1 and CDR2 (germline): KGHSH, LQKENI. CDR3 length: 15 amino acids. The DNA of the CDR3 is TGTGCCAGCTCATCCGGGACAGGGCCCCATTCACCCCTCCACTTT. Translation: CASSSGTGPHSPLHF. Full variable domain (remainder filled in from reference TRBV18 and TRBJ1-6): NAGVMQNPRHLVRRRGQEARLRCSPMKGHSHVYWYRQLPEEGLKFMVYLQKENIIDESGMPKERFSAEFPKEGPSILRIQQVVRGDSAAYFCASSSGTGPHSPLHFGNGTRLTVT.

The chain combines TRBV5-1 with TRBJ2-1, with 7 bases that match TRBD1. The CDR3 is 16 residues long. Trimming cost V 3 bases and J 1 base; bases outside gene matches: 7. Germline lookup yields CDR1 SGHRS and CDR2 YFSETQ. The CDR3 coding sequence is TGCGCCAGCAGCTATTACGGGACAGAATCCTACAATGAGCAGTTCTTC. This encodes CASSYYGTESYNEQFF.

CDR3 nucleotides: TGTGCCAGCAGAGTAACAGGTGACTCTGGAAACACCATATATTTT. This gives the protein CASRVTGDSGNTIYF. The V and J genes are TRBV28 and TRBJ1-3; a weak D match, TRBD1 (5 bases). CDR3 length: 15 residues. Trimming cost V 6 bases and J 0 bases, with 12 bases left between them. CDR1 and CDR2 from the germline V gene are MDHEN and SYDVKM.

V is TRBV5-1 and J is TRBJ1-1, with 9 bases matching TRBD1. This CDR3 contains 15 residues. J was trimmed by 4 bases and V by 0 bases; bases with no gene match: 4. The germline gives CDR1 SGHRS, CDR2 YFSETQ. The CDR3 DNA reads TGCGCCAGCAGCTTGGTGTTGACAGGGGGCACTGAAGCTTTCTTT. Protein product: CASSLVLTGGTEAFF.

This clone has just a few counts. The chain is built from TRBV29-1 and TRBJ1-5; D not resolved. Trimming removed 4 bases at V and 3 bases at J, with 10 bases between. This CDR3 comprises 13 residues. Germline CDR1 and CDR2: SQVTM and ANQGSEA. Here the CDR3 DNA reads TGCAGCGTTGGGGAGAACTCCAATCAGCCCCAGCATTTT. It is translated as CSVGENSNQPQHF.

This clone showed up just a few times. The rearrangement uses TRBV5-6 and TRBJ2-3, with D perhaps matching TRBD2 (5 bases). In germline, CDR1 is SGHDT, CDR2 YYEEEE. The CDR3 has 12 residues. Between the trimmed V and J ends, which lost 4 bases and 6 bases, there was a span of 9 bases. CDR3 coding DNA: TGTGCCAGCAGCCCCGGGGTGGATACGCAGTATTTT. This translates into CASSPGVDTQYF. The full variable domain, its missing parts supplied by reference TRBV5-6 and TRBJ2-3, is DAGVTQSPTHLIKTRGQQVTLRCSPKSGHDTVSWYQQALGQGPQFIFQYYEEEERQRGNFPDRFSGHQFPNYSSELNVNALLLGDSALYLCASSPGVDTQYFGPGTRLTVL.

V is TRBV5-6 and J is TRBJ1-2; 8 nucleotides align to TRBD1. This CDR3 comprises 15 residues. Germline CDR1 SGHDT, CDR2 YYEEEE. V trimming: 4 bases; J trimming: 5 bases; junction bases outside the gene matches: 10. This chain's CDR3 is CASSAPTGAQYGYTF. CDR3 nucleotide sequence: TGTGCCAGCAGCGCACCGACAGGGGCCCAATATGGCTACACCTTC.

The CDR3 spells CASSGGQAYQPQHF. For the CDR3, the DNA is TGTGCCAGCAGTGGGGGGCAGGCGTATCAGCCCCAGCATTTT. J is TRBJ1-5 and V is TRBV6-1; tentatively, D is TRBD1 (6 bases). In germline, CDR1 is MNHNS, CDR2 SASEGT. Trimming shortened V by 4 bases and J by 5 bases, and 12 bases separated the two germline ends. CDR3 length equals 14 residues.

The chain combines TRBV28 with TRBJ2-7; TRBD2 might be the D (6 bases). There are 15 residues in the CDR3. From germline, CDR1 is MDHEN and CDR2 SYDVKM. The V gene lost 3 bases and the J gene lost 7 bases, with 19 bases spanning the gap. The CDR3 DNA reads TGTGCCAGCAGTTTTGTCGGAGTCAGGGCGGGGGAGCAGTACTTC. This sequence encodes CASSFVGVRAGEQYF.

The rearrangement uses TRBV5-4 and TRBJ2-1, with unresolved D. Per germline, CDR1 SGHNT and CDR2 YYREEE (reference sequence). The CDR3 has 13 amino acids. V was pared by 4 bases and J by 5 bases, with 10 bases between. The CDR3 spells CASSRTLNNEQFF. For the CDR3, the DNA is TGTGCCAGCAGCCGGACCCTAAACAATGAGCAGTTCTTC.

The CDR3 DNA reads as TGTGCCAGTAGTATAGGCCTGGGAAAGACCCAGTACTTC. This gives the protein CASSIGLGKTQYF. The chain couples TRBV19 to TRBJ2-5; D is unresolved. V was shortened by 1 base and J by 6 bases, with 9 bases between the two germline ends. CDR3 length: 13 amino acids. Germline-derived CDR1 and CDR2 are LNHDA and SQIVND (reference sequence). The variable domain in full, with the rest retrieved from reference TRBV19 and TRBJ2-5, is DGGITQSPKYLFRKEGQNVTLSCEQNLNHDAMYWYRQDPGQGLRLIYYSQIVNDFQKGDIAEGYSVSREKKESFPLTVTSAQKNPTAFYLCASSIGLGKTQYFGPGTRLLVL.

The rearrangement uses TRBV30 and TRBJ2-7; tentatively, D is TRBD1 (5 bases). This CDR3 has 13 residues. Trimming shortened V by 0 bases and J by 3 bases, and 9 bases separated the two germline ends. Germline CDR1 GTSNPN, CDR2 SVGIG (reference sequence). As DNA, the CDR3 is TGTGCCTGGAGTGTACTTCAGGGCTACGAGCAGTACTTC. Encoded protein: CAWSVLQGYEQYF.

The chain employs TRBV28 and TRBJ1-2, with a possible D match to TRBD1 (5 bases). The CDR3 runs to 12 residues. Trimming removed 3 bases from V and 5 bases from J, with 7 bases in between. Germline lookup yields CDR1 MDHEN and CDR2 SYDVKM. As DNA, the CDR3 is TGTGCCAGCAGTTTCAGGACATATGGCTACACCTTC. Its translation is CASSFRTYGYTF.

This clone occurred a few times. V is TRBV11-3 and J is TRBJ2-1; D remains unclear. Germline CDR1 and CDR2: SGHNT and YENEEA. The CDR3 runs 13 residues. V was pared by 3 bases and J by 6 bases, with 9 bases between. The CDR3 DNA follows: TGTGCCAGCAGCTTTCGGGTAGGCAATGAGCAGTTCTTC. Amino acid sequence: CASSFRVGNEQFF.